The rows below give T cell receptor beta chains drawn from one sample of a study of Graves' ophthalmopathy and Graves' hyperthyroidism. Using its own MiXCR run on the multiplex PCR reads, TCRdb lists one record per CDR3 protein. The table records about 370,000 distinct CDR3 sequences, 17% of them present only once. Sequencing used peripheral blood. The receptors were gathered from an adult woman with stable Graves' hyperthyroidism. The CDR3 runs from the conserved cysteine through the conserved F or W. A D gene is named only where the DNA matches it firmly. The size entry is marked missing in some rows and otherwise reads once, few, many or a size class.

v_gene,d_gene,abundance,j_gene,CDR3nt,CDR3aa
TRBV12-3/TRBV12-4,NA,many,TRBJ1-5,TGTGCCAGCAGCCCCAACTTGGCGGGGGTCAATCAGCCCCAGCATTTT,CASSPNLAGVNQPQHF
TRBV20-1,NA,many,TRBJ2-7,TGCAGTGCCAGACTTGACTACGAGCAGTACTTC,CSARLDYEQYF
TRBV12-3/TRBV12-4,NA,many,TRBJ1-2,TGTGCCAGCAGCGGGCAGACCTTCTATGGCTACACCTTC,CASSGQTFYGYTF
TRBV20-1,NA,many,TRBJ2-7,TGCAGTGCCCCCAGGGCCTCCTACGAGCAGTACTTC,CSAPRASYEQYF
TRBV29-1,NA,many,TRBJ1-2,TGCAGCGTTTACAAGTATGGCTACACCTTC,CSVYKYGYTF
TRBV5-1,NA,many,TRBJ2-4,TGCGCCAGCGCTGCAGACAGAAACATTAAGTACTTC,CASAADRNIKYF
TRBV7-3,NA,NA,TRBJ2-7,TGTGCCAGCAGCTTAACAGGGGTCTCCGAGCAGTACTTC,CASSLTGVSEQYF
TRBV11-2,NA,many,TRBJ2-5,TGTGCCAGCAGCCCCCTTGGGCTGCGGACACAAGAGACCCAGTACTTC,CASSPLGLRTQETQYF
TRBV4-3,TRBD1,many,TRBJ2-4,TGCGCCAGCAGCCAAGATAGGGGACAGTATAACATTAAGTACTTC,CASSQDRGQYNIKYF
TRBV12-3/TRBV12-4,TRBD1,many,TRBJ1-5,TGTGCCAGCAGTCTCCTAGGGACAGGATCTCAGCCCCAGCATTTT,CASSLLGTGSQPQHF
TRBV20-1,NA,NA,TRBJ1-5,TGCAGTGCCCCCTCTGCGAGCAATCAGCCCCAGCATTTT,CSAPSASNQPQHF
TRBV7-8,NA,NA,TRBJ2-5,TGTGCCAGCAGCCCGAGACGGGGGACCGAACGGGAGACCCAGTACTTC,CASSPRRGTERETQYF
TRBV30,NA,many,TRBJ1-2,TGTGCCTGGGGCACCTCAGACAGTTACTATGGCTACACCTTC,CAWGTSDSYYGYTF
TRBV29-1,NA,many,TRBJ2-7,TGCAGCGTGGGACGCTGGGGGGTTTCCTACGAGCAGTACTTC,CSVGRWGVSYEQYF
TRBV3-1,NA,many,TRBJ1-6,TGTGCCAGCAGCCATACGGGTTTCCATTCACCCCTCCACTTT,CASSHTGFHSPLHF
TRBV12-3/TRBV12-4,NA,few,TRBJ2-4,TGTGCAACCCGGGGGCTCTCGGACATTCAGTACTTC,CATRGLSDIQYF
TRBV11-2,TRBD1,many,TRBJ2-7,TGTGCCAGCAGCACCGGGACAGGGAGCACCCTAAGCCACGAGCAGTACTTC,CASSTGTGSTLSHEQYF
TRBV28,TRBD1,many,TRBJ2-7,TGTGCCAGCAGTGGGGGACAGAAAGGCTCCTACGAGCAGTACTTC,CASSGGQKGSYEQYF
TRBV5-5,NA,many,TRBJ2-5,TGTGCCAGCAGCCCGGGGCCCATTGGAGAGACCCAGTACTTC,CASSPGPIGETQYF
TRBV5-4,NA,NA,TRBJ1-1,TGTGCCAGCAGCTTGGAGCCAGAGAACACTGAAGCTTTCTTT,CASSLEPENTEAFF
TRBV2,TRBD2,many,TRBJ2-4,TGTGCCAGCAACGATGAGGGAGGGACTAAAAACATTCAGTACTTC,CASNDEGGTKNIQYF
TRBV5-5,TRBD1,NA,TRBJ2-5,TGTGCCAGCAGCTTGTTAGTGTCAGGGGGAGAGACCAAGTACTTC,CASSLLVSGGETKYF
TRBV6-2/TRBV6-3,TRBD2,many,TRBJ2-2,TGTGCCAGCAGTCGCCCGGGAGGGGGATCCACCGGGGAGCTGTTTTTT,CASSRPGGGSTGELFF
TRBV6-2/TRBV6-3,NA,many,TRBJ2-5,TGTGCCAGCAGTTTCGGGCAAGAGACCCAGTACTTC,CASSFGQETQYF
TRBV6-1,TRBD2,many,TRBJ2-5,TGTGCCAGCTATAGCGGGAGTCGTTGGGAGACCCAGTACTTC,CASYSGSRWETQYF
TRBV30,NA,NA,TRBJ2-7,TGTGCCTGGAGGGGGGCAGGCTACGAGCAGTACTTC,CAWRGAGYEQYF